This T cell receptor (beta chain) was captured in a study of shared clonotypes between healthy human individuals. Clones were read by immunoSEQ multiplex PCR, and TCRdb kept only the in-frame ones, dropping some. The table includes some 500,000 clones, roughly 95% detected once. The ends lost 10 bases at V and 2 bases at J; junction bases unmatched: 15. The CDR3 is 16 residues long. CDR1 is MNHEY, CDR2 SMNVEV, per germline (reference sequence). This TCR was recovered from a woman aged 30 to 39 in good health. Sequenced input: naive CD4+ T cells sorted from blood. Subset: CD45RA+ positively selected. The chain links TRBV27 to TRBJ2-7; 9 positions agree with TRBD1. The CDR3 DNA is TGTGCCACCCAGCCCCGCCCCGGGACAGGGCCCTACGAGCAGTACTTC. Protein: CATQPRPGTGPYEQYF.